This T cell receptor beta chain was profiled in a study of T-cell reconstitution after alpha-beta-depleted transplantation in children. Molecular barcoding with unique molecular identifiers was used for the TCRbeta library. TCRdb fed the PCR reads into MiXCR, producing one record per CDR3 protein. The sample lists some 290,000 distinct CDR3 sequences, approximately 9.8% occurring once. V lost 6 bases and J lost 8, with 20 bases in between. Germline V lookup: CDR1 SGHDN, CDR2 FVKESK. This CDR3 comprises 15 residues. This TCR was recovered from a human donor who donated a stem cell graft to a child with SCID. This rearrangement joins TRBV14 to TRBJ2-1; maybe TRBD2 (6 bases). This sample comprised PBMCs from the stem cell graft donor, obtained from the stem cell graft. CDR3 bases: TGTGCCAGCAGTGGCTCGGGACTCCACGTCGATGAGCAGTTCTTC. Amino acids: CASSGSGLHVDEQFF.